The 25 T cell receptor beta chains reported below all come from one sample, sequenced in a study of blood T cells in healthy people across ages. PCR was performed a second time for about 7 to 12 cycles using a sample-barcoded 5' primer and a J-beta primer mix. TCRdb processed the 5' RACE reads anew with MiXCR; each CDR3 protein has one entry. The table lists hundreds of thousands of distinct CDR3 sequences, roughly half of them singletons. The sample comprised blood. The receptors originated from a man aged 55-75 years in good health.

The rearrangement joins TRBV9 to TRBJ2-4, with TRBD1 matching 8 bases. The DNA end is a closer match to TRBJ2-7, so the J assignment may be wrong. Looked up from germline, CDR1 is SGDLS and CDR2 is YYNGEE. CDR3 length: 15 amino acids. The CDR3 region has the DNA TGTGCCAGCAGCCACCGACAGGGGATAGGATACGAGCAGTACTTC. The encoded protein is CASSHRQGIGYEQYF.

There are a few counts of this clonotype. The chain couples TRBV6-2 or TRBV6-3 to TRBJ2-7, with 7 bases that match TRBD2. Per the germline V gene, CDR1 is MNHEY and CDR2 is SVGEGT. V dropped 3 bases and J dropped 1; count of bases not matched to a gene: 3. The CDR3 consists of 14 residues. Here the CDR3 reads CASSYQAGSYEQYF. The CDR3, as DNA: TGTGCCAGCAGTTATCAAGCGGGGTCCTACGAGCAGTACTTC.

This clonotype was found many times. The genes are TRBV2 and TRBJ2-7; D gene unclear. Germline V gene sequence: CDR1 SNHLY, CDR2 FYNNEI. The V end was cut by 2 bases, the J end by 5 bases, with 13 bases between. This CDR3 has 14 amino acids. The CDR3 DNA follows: TGTGCCAGCAGTGAAAGTAGCTTCAGCAACGAGCAGTACTTC. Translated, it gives CASSESSFSNEQYF.

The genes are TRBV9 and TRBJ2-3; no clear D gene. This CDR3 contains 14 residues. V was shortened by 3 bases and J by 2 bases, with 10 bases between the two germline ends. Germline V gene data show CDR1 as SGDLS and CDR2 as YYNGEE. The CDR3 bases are TGTGCCAGCAGCGCCCAAAGTTACACAGATACGCAGTATTTT. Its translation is CASSAQSYTDTQYF.

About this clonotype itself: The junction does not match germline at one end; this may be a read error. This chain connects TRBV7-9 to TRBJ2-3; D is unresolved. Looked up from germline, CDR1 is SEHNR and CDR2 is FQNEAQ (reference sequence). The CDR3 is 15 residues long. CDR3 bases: TGTGCCAGCAGTTTAGCTTCTAGTAGTACAGATACGCAGTATTTT. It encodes CASSLASSSTDTQYF.

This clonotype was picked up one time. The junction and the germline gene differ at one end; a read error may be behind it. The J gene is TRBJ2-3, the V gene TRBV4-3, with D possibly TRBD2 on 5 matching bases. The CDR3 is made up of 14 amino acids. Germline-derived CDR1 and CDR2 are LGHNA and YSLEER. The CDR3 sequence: CTSSQGRVTDTQYF. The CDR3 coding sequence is TGCACCAGCAGCCAAGGGCGGGTCACAGATACGCAGTATTTT.

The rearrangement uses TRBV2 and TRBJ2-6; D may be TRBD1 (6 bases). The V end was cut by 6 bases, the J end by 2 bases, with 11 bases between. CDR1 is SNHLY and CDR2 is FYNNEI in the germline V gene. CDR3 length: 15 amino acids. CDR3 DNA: TGTGCCAGCAGCAATGGACAGCCTGGGGCCAACGTCCTGACTTTC. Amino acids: CASSNGQPGANVLTF.

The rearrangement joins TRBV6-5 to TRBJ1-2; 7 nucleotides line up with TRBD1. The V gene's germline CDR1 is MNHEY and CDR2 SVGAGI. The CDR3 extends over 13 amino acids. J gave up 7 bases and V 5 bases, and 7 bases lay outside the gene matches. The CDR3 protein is CASSLRQGSGYTF. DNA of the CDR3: TGTGCCAGCAGTCTCAGACAGGGTAGTGGCTACACCTTC.

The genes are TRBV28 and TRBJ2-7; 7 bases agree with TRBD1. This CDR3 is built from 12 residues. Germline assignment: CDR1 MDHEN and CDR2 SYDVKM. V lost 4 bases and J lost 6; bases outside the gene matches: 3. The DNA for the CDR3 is TGTGCCAGCAGTTCCACAGGGGTCGAGCAGTACTTC. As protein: CASSSTGVEQYF.

This CDR3 is CASSLLQGQPQHF. The DNA of the CDR3 is TGTGCCAGCAGTTTATTACAGGGCCAGCCCCAGCATTTT. The chain joins TRBV12-3 or TRBV12-4 to TRBJ1-5; TRBD1 is a possible D gene (6 bases). V dropped 2 bases and J dropped 7 bases, with 9 bases sitting between them. This CDR3 has 13 residues.

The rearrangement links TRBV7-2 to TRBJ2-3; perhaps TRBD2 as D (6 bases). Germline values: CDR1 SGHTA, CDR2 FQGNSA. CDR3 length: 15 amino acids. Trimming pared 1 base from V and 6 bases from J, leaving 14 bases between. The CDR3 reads CASSLDKGRSDTQYF. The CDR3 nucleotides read TGTGCCAGCAGCTTAGATAAGGGGAGGTCGGATACGCAGTATTTT.

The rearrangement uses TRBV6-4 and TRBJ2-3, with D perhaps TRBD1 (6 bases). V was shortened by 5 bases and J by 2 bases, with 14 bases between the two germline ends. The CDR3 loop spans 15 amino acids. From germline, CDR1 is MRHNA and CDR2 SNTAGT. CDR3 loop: CASSLTRQVTDTQYF. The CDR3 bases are TGTGCCAGCAGTTTAACCCGACAGGTCACAGATACGCAGTATTTT.

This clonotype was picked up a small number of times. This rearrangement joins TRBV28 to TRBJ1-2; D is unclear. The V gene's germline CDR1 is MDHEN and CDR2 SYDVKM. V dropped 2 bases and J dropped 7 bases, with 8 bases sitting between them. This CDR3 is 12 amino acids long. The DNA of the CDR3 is TGTGCCAGCAGTTTACTTGGATCTGGCTACACCTTC. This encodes CASSLLGSGYTF.

CDR3 sequence reads: CSAPGTSGCSSYNEQFF. The CDR3 DNA sequence: TGCAGTGCACCCGGGACTAGCGGGTGCAGCTCCTACAATGAGCAGTTCTTC. The genes are TRBV20-1 and TRBJ2-1, with 12 bases aligning to TRBD2. This CDR3 has 17 amino acids. Losses at the gene ends were 6 bases for V and 0 bases for J; bases not matched to a gene: 9. CDR1 and CDR2 (germline): DFQATT, SNEGSKA (reference sequence).

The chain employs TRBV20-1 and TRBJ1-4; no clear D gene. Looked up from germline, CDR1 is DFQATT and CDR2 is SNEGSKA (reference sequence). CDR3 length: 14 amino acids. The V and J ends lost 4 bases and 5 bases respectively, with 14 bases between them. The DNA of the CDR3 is TGCAGTGCTACTCCGGCCGACCTCAATGAAAAACTGTTTTTT. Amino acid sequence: CSATPADLNEKLFF.

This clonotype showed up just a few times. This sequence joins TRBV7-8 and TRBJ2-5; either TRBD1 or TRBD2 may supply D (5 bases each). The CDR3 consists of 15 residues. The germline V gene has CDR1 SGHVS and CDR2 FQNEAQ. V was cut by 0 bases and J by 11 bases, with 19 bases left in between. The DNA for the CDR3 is TGTGCCAGCAGCTTAGCAGGGACGACCGGAAATGAGCAGTACTTC. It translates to CASSLAGTTGNEQYF.

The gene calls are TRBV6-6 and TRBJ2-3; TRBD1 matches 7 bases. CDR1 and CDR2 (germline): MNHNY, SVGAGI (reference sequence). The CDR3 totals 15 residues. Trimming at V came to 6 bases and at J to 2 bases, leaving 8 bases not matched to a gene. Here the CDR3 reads CASSGRDRYTDTQYF. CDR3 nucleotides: TGTGCCAGCAGCGGACGGGACAGATACACAGATACGCAGTATTTT.

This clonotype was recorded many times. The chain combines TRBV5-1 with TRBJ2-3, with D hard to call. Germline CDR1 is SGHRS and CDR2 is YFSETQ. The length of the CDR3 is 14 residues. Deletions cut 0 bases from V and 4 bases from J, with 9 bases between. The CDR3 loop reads CASSLATASDTQYF. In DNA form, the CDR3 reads TGCGCCAGCAGCTTGGCCACGGCATCAGATACGCAGTATTTT.

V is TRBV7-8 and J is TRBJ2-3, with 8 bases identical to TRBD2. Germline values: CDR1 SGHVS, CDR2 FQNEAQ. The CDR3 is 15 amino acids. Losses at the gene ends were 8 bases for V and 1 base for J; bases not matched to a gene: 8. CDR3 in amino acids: CASCAGGARTDTQYF. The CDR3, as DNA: TGTGCCAGCTGTGCCGGGGGGGCCCGCACAGATACGCAGTATTTT.

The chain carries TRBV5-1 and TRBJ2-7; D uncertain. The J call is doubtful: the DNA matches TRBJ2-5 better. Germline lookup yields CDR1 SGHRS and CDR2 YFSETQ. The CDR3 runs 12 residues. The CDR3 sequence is CASSPVPETQYF. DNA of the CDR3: TGCGCCAGCAGCCCGGTCCCAGAGACCCAGTACTTC.

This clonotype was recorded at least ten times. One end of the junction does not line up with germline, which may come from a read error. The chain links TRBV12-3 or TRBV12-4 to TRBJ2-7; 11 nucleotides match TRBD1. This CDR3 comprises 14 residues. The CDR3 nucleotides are TGCGCCAGCAGCTTGGGGACAGGGGGCTACGAGCAGTACTTC. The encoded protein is CASSLGTGGYEQYF.

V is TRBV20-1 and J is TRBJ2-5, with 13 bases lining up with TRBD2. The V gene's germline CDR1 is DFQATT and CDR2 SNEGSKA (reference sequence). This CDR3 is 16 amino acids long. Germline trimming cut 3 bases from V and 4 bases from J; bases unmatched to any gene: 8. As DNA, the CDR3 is TGCAGTGCTAGTGGGTCACTAGCGGGGGGGGTAGAGACCCAGTACTTC. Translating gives CSASGSLAGGVETQYF.

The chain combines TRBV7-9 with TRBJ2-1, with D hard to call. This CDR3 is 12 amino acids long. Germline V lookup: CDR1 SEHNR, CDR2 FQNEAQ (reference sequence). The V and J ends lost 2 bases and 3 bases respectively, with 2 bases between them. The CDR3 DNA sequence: TGTGCCAGCAGCTTACTCTACAATGAGCAGTTCTTC. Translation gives CASSLLYNEQFF.

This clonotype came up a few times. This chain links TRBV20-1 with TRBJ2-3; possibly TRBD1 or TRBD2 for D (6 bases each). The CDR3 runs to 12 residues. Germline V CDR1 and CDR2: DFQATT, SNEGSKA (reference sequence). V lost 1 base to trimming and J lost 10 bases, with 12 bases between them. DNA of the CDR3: TGCAGTGCTAGAGTGACGGGGGCTGCGCAGTATTTT. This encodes CSARVTGAAQYF.

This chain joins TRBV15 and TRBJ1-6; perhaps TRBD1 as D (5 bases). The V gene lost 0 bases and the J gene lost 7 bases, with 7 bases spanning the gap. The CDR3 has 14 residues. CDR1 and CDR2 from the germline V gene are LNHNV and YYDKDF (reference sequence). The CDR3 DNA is TGTGCCACCAGCAGAGAGACAGCAAATTCACCCCTCCACTTT. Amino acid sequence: CATSRETANSPLHF. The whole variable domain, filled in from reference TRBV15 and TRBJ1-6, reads DAMVIQNPRYQVTQFGKPVTLSCSQTLNHNVMYWYQQKSSQAPKLLFHYYDKDFNNEADTPDNFQSRRPNTSFCFLDIRSPGLGDTAMYLCATSRETANSPLHFGNGTRLTVT.